One and the same sample provided the 9 T cell receptor beta chains below, sequenced in a study of graft-versus-host responses after intestinal transplantation. These receptors' antigens are unknown. Data came from immunoSEQ multiplex PCR; TCRdb stores just in-frame clones and leaves some out. This sample has over 80,000 clones; roughly 90% occur once, and the top ten carry roughly 0.39%. Sequences were derived from unstimulated CD8+ T cells sorted from spleen or lymph node cells, sampled before transplant. All receptors come from a human donor who was the organ donor for an intestinal transplant.

The gene calls are TRBV27 and TRBJ2-5, with TRBD2 identical over 9 bases. The end of the DNA is better explained by TRBJ2-7, so the J call may be wrong. Germline V lookup: CDR1 MNHEY, CDR2 SMNVEV (reference sequence). The CDR3 totals 13 residues. The CDR3 loop is CASSYGTSSEQYF. CDR3 bases: TGTGCCAGCAGTTATGGGACTAGCAGCGAGCAGTACTTC.

The chain carries TRBV7-9 and TRBJ1-1; possibly TRBD1 for D (6 bases). V was pared by 1 base and J by 0 bases, with 6 bases between. The CDR3 has 14 residues. The germline gives CDR1 SEHNR, CDR2 FQNEAQ (reference sequence). The CDR3 nucleotides read TGTGCCAGCAGCTTAGACAGGGTGAACACTGAAGCTTTCTTT. Residues: CASSLDRVNTEAFF.

V and J are TRBV4-1 and TRBJ2-1, with 10 bases lining up with TRBD2. This CDR3 has 16 residues. CDR1 MGHRA and CDR2 YSYEKL come from the germline V gene. With 1 base clipped from V and 9 bases from J, the junction kept 9 bases outside the gene matches. Here the CDR3 reads CASSQVVIAGGGEQFF. As DNA, the CDR3 is TGCGCCAGCAGCCAAGTTGTGATAGCGGGGGGAGGTGAGCAGTTCTTC.

CDR3 in DNA: TGTGCCAGCGCGACCGGGACAGGGATAAAGGATGAGCAGTTCTTC. The encoded protein is CASATGTGIKDEQFF. The rearrangement uses TRBV7-7 and TRBJ2-1; 9 bases fit TRBD1. The CDR3 has 15 residues. The germline CDR1 and CDR2 sequences are SSHAT and FNYEAQ (reference sequence). The V segment lost 8 bases and the J segment 8 bases; nucleotides outside the gene matches: 13.

V gene TRBV7-9 combines with J gene TRBJ2-3, with D possibly being TRBD1 (5 bases). This CDR3 comprises 15 residues. Germline CDR1 SEHNR, CDR2 FQNEAQ (reference sequence). V was pared by 5 bases and J by 2 bases, with 14 bases between. This chain's CDR3 is CASSPSGLTTDTQYF. The CDR3 DNA is TGTGCCAGCAGCCCCTCAGGGTTGACCACAGATACGCAGTATTTT.

The V call is TRBV7-2, the J call TRBJ1-1; TRBD1 might be the D (5 bases). In germline, CDR1 is SGHTA, CDR2 FQGNSA. The length of the CDR3 is 12 residues. The CDR3 protein is CVTIQVATEAFF. CDR3 coding DNA: TGTGTCACCATACAGGTGGCCACTGAAGCTTTCTTT.

The chain has TRBV7-8 and TRBJ2-1, with TRBD2 as a possible D gene (6 bases). V was trimmed by 4 bases and J by 5 bases, leaving 21 bases between them. This CDR3 region has 17 residues. CDR1 and CDR2 (germline): SGHVS, FQNEAQ. This CDR3 reads CASSSIRGGGTNNEQFF. The CDR3 bases are TGTGCCAGCAGCTCCATAAGGGGTGGGGGGACGAACAATGAGCAGTTCTTC.

The chain uses TRBV28 and TRBJ2-5; 8 bases line up with TRBD1. The J call is doubtful: the DNA matches TRBJ2-7 better. This CDR3 is built from 13 residues. Germline values: CDR1 MDHEN, CDR2 SYDVKM. Here the CDR3 reads CASTQTGGYEQYF. CDR3 nucleotides: TGTGCCAGCACCCAAACAGGGGGCTACGAGCAGTACTTC.

The V and J genes are TRBV5-1 and TRBJ1-1; TRBD1 is a possible D gene (5 bases). The CDR3 is made up of 17 amino acids. Trimming left V 0 bases short and J 3 bases short, with 18 bases between. From germline, CDR1 is SGHRS and CDR2 YFSETQ. The chain's CDR3 is CASSLELAGQGDTEAFF. In DNA, the CDR3 is TGCGCCAGCAGCTTGGAATTGGCCGGGCAGGGTGACACTGAAGCTTTCTTT.